This TCR beta chain was recovered during a study of blood T cell repertoires in COVID-19. Repertoires were generated with immunoSEQ multiplex PCR, while TCRdb's copy carries only in-frame clones and drops some. Of about 130,000 clones listed, approximately 86% are singletons. It was during active infection that Seattle patients were enrolled and then longitudinally followed. Trimming took 3 bases from V and 2 from J; bases not matched to a gene: 3. The germline V gene has CDR1 MGHRA and CDR2 YSYEKL. The CDR3 contains 15 residues. The TCR was taken from a woman aged 70 to 79 with COVID-19, enrolled during active disease. The chain employs TRBV4-1 and TRBJ1-5; 8 bases agree with TRBD1. Material: peripheral blood. This CDR3 reads CASSHGQGGNQPQHF. CDR3 bases: TGCGCCAGCAGCCATGGACAGGGAGGCAATCAGCCCCAGCATTTT.